The clone carrying this T cell receptor beta chain came up once. A second about 6 to 11 cycle PCR used barcoded and J-beta primers. Via MiXCR, TCRdb re-called the 5' RACE reads, giving one row per CDR3 protein. This repertoire shows roughly 2 million distinct CDR3 sequences, around 48% found once; its top ten account for less than 2.5%. This sample was taken from a study of blood T cells in healthy people across ages. J was trimmed by 7 bases and V by 4 bases; bases with no gene match: 15. This CDR3 contains 16 residues. Germline values: CDR1 LGHNA, CDR2 YSLEER. This TCR derives from a woman aged 35 to 49 in good health. Input material: blood. This chain links TRBV4-3 with TRBJ2-7, with TRBD1 matching 8 bases. The CDR3 sequence is CASSPSDRDHYNEQYF. CDR3 bases: TGCGCCAGCAGCCCATCGGACAGGGACCACTACAATGAGCAGTACTTC.